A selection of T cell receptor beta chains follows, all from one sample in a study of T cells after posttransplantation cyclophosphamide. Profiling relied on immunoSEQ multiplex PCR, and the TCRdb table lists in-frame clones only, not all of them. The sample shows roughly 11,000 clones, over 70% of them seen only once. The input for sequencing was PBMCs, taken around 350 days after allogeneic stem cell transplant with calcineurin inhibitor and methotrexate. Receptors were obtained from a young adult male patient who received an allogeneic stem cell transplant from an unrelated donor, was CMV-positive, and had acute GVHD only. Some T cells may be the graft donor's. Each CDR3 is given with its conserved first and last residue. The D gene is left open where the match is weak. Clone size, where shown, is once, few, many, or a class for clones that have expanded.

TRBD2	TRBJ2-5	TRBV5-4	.	TGTGCCAGCAGCTTCCGACTAGCGGGGGAAGAGACCCAGTACTTC	CASSFRLAGEETQYF
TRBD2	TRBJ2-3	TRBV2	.	TGTGCCAGCAGTGCGGGAGCGGGAAGTGCAGATACGCAGTATTTT	CASSAGAGSADTQYF
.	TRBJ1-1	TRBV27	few	TGTGCCAGCAGTTTCTGGCAGGGTGGGCTGAACACTGAAGCTTTCTTT	CASSFWQGGLNTEAFF
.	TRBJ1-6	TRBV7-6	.	TGTGCCAGCAGCTTAGAGGTAACAGTTGGTTCACCCCTCCACTTT	CASSLEVTVGSPLHF
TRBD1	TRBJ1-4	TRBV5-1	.	TGCGCCAGCAGCAGGGGACAGGCGGGTGAAAAACTGTTTTTT	CASSRGQAGEKLFF
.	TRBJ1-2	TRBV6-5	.	TGTGCCAGCAGAACCAGGGGTTTAGGCTATGGCTACACCTTC	CASRTRGLGYGYTF
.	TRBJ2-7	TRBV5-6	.	TGTGCCAGCAGCTTGAAAAGTGGCGAGCGGGCCTACGAGCAGTACTTC	CASSLKSGERAYEQYF
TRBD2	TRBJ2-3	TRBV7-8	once	TGTGCCAGCAGCTTCCGACTAGCGGGAGGTGGTGATACGCAGTATTTT	CASSFRLAGGGDTQYF
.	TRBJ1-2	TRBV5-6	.	TGTGCCAGCAGTCAGAACTATGGCTACACCTTC	CASSQNYGYTF
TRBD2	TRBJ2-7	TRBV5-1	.	TGCGCCAGCAGCTTGGGTCCAGCGGGAAGTGTCGAGCAGTACTTC	CASSLGPAGSVEQYF
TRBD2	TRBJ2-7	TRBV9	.	TGTGCCAGCAGCGTAGGAGCGGGAGGTTTCTACGAGCAGTACTTC	CASSVGAGGFYEQYF
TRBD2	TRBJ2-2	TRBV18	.	TGTGCCAGCTCACCACTAAGAGCGGGAAGGACCGGGGAGCTGTTTTTT	CASSPLRAGRTGELFF
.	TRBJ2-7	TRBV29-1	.	TGCAGCGTTGAACTTTTCGAGGGTACCTACGAGCAGTACTTC	CSVELFEGTYEQYF
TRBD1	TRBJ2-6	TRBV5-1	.	TGCGCCAGCAGCGGGGGACAGCTTTCCTCTGGGGCCAACGTCCTGACTTTC	CASSGGQLSSGANVLTF
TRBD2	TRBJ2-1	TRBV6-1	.	TGTGCCAGCAGTGAAGTTCTAGCGGGGGTTTCCTACAATGAGCAGTTCTTC	CASSEVLAGVSYNEQFF
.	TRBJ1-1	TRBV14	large	TGTGCCAGCAGCCAATACAGGGCTTTCACTGAAGCTTTCTTT	CASSQYRAFTEAFF
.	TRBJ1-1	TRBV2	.	TGTGCCAGCCTGGGACACCTGGGCACTGAAGCTTTCTTT	CASLGHLGTEAFF
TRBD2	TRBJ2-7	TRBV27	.	TGTGCCAGCAGTTTTTCGAGCGGGAGGGCCGGCTCCTACGAGCAGTACTTC	CASSFSSGRAGSYEQYF
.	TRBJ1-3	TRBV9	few	TGTGCCAGCAGCGTAGGTCCAGGCTCTGGAAACACCATATATTTT	CASSVGPGSGNTIYF
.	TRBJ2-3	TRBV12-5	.	TGTGCTAGTGGCCGGGGATTCGACACAGATACGCAGTATTTT	CASGRGFDTDTQYF
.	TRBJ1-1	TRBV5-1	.	TGCGCCAGCAGCTTGATGGACTCGAACACTGAAGCTTTCTTT	CASSLMDSNTEAFF
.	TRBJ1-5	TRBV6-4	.	TGTGCCAGCAGTGAGGTAGGGGGGGGTCAGCCCCAGCATTTT	CASSEVGGGQPQHF
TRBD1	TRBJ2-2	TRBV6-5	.	TGTGCCAGCAGAAGGACAGGGTCGGCGGGGGAGCTGTTTTTT	CASRRTGSAGELFF
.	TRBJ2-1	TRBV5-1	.	TGCGCCAGCAGCTTGGGGGGACAAAACAATGAGCAGTTCTTC	CASSLGGQNNEQFF
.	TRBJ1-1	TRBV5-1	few	TGCGCCAGCAGCCAACAGGGAGCCGGGGCCAAAACTGAAGCTTTCTTT	CASSQQGAGAKTEAFF
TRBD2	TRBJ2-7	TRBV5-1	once	TGCGCCAGCAGCGGAACTAGCGGGCCCTACGAGCAGTACTTC	CASSGTSGPYEQYF
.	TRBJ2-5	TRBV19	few	TGTGCCAGTAGCAGGGACTTCCAAGAGACCCAGTACTTC	CASSRDFQETQYF
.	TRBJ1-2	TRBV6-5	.	TGTGCCAGCAGGCGGGGGGGATCCTCAACGGGTGGCTACACCTTC	CASRRGGSSTGGYTF
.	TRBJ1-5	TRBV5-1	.	TGCGCCAGCAGATCTCCAGGGTTATCTAGCAATCAGCCCCAGCATTTT	CASRSPGLSSNQPQHF
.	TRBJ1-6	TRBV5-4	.	TGTGCCAGCAGCTCCCGAGAGTATAATTCACCCCTCCACTTT	CASSSREYNSPLHF
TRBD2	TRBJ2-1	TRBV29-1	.	TGCAGCGGCTATGTAGCGGGGGGGCGAGCCCTTAAGAATGAGCAGTTCTTC	CSGYVAGGRALKNEQFF
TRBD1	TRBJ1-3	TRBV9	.	TGTGCCAGCAGCTTCGGGCAGGGGGCAGGAAACACCATATATTTT	CASSFGQGAGNTIYF
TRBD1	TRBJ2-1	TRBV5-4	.	TGTGCCAGCAGTTCGGACAGGGTCGATGAGCAGTTCTTC	CASSSDRVDEQFF
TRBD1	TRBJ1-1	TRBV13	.	TGTGCCAGCAGCCAGGGGGGCCCAGCTTTCTTT	CASSQGGPAFF
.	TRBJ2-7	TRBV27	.	TGTGCCAGCAGTACCCTCCGGGAATACGAGCAGTACTTC	CASSTLREYEQYF
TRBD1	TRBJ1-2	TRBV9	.	TGTGCCAGCAGCACTTGGGACAGTCCACGGGATGGCTACACCTTC	CASSTWDSPRDGYTF
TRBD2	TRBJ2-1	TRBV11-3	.	TGTGCCAGCAGCTTAAGGACTAGCGATGGCAATGAGCAGTTCTTC	CASSLRTSDGNEQFF
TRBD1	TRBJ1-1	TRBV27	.	TGTGCCAGCAGTTCCAACCGGGACAGGGAAGCTTTCTTT	CASSSNRDREAFF
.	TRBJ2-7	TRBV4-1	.	TGCGCCAGCAGCCCAGGGCCCCAAATGGACGAGCAGTACTTC	CASSPGPQMDEQYF
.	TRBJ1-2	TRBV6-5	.	TGTGCCAGCAGTTTAGGAGGGCTTCTTAAGTATGGCTACACCTTC	CASSLGGLLKYGYTF